The next 17 T cell receptor beta chains were all read from a single sample in a study of blood T cell repertoires in COVID-19. The data were produced by immunoSEQ multiplex PCR, yet TCRdb's version contains in-frame clones alone and is incomplete. Among roughly 200,000 clones listed, approximately 80% were seen once. The sample comprised peripheral blood. These receptors were taken from a woman between 45 and 60 years old with active or convalescent COVID-19.

The J gene is TRBJ1-3, the V gene TRBV28; D might be TRBD1 (6 bases). This CDR3 has 17 amino acids. Trimming shortened V by 1 base and J by 0 bases, and 13 bases separated the two germline ends. Germline V gene data show CDR1 as MDHEN and CDR2 as SYDVKM. The CDR3 is CASSLSWGPSSGNTIYF. For the CDR3, the DNA is TGTGCCAGCAGTTTATCCTGGGGGCCAAGCTCTGGAAACACCATATATTTT.

This clone has only one observation. This chain links TRBV28 with TRBJ1-5, with 9 positions matching TRBD1. After removal of 3 bases from V and 6 bases from J, the junction contained 3 bases not matched to a gene. In germline, CDR1 is MDHEN, CDR2 SYDVKM. The CDR3 covers 14 residues. The CDR3 sequence: CASSLTGGIQPQHF. In DNA, the CDR3 is TGTGCCAGCAGTTTGACAGGGGGTATTCAGCCCCAGCATTTT.

The rearrangement uses TRBV6-1 and TRBJ1-5; possible D gene TRBD1, 6 bases. V was shortened by 0 bases and J by 9 bases, with 18 bases between the two germline ends. Germline CDR1 MNHNS, CDR2 SASEGT. The length of the CDR3 is 16 residues. The CDR3 DNA sequence: TGTGCCAGCAGTGAAGCGTGGGGGACCCTAGGGGGGCCCCAGCATTTT. Translation: CASSEAWGTLGGPQHF.

V is TRBV19 and J is TRBJ1-5; 8 bases agree with TRBD1. The V segment lost 2 bases and the J segment 6 bases; nucleotides outside the gene matches: 6. This CDR3 has 15 residues. Looked up from germline, CDR1 is LNHDA and CDR2 is SQIVND (reference sequence). The CDR3 DNA reads TGTGCCAGTAGTATAAAGGACAGGGAGGGTCAGCCCCAGCATTTT. This codes for CASSIKDREGQPQHF.

The chain is built from TRBV7-2 and TRBJ1-2, with a weak D call TRBD1 (6 bases). From germline, CDR1 is SGHTA and CDR2 FQGNSA. The V and J ends lost 7 bases and 8 bases respectively, with 17 bases between them. The CDR3 runs to 13 residues. The CDR3 DNA reads TGTGCCAGCATCTGGGGGGGCGCTGGGGGCTACACCTTC. It codes for CASIWGGAGGYTF.

In its sample, this clone was seen many times. This sample also contains other DNA sequences that code for the same CDR3. This chain uses TRBV7-9 with TRBJ1-1; a possible D gene is TRBD1 (5 bases). Germline values: CDR1 SEHNR, CDR2 FQNEAQ (reference sequence). The CDR3 is 13 amino acids. V gave up 4 bases and J gave up 3 bases, with 9 bases separating them. The CDR3 DNA reads TGTGCCAGCAGCTCCGGACAACACACTGAAGCTTTCTTT. Protein sequence: CASSSGQHTEAFF.

This chain links TRBV10-1 with TRBJ1-5, with no clear D. Trimming took 2 bases from V and 4 from J, leaving 9 bases between them. Germline CDR1 is WNHNN and CDR2 is SYGVQD (reference sequence). This CDR3 region has 14 residues. This CDR3 reads CASSEGGRNQPQHF. In nucleotides, the CDR3 is TGCGCCAGCAGTGAGGGTGGCAGAAATCAGCCCCAGCATTTT.

The chain links TRBV2 to TRBJ1-5, with 7 bases lining up with TRBD1. The V and J ends lost 6 bases and 1 base, in that order; junction bases with no gene match: 6. The germline gives CDR1 SNHLY, CDR2 FYNNEI. This CDR3 has 15 residues. The DNA of the CDR3 is TGTGCCAGCAGCCGACAGGGTAGGAGCAATCAGCCCCAGCATTTT. This gives the protein CASSRQGRSNQPQHF.

In its sample, this clone was seen a few times. The rearrangement uses TRBV27 and TRBJ1-5; no definite D call. Germline V CDR1 and CDR2: MNHEY, SMNVEV (reference sequence). V lost 8 bases and J 4 bases, leaving 12 bases between the germline ends. CDR3 length equals 13 residues. The CDR3 region is CASRGRTNQPQHF. The DNA for the CDR3 is TGTGCCAGCCGCGGCAGAACAAATCAGCCCCAGCATTTT.

V gene TRBV25-1 combines with J gene TRBJ2-4; 7 bases map to TRBD1. In germline, CDR1 is MGHDK, CDR2 SYGVNS. The CDR3 is 13 residues long. With 6 bases clipped from V and 3 bases from J, the junction kept 2 bases outside the gene matches. As DNA, the CDR3 is TGTGCCAGCAGCAGGGGGAGCAAAAACATTCAGTACTTC. This sequence encodes CASSRGSKNIQYF.

The chain combines TRBV19 with TRBJ2-3; a weak D match, TRBD2 (7 bases). In germline, CDR1 is LNHDA, CDR2 SQIVND (reference sequence). The V end lost 7 bases, the J end lost 5 bases, and 22 bases lay between the germline ends. The CDR3 sequence is 16 residues long. This CDR3 is CASTRSGAGVGDTQYF. In DNA, the CDR3 is TGTGCCAGTACCCGATCAGGGGCGGGGGTTGGAGATACGCAGTATTTT.

This clone showed up just once. J is TRBJ2-1 and V is TRBV6-5, with TRBD1 identical over 9 bases. V gave up 6 bases and J gave up 4 bases; unmatched junction bases: 1. The CDR3 runs to 13 residues. Germline CDR1 is MNHEY and CDR2 is SVGAGI. The CDR3 protein is CASRTGGYNEQFF. The CDR3 region has the DNA TGTGCCAGCAGGACAGGGGGTTACAATGAGCAGTTCTTC.

J is TRBJ1-1 and V is TRBV5-1; 9 nucleotides align to TRBD1. The germline CDR1 and CDR2 sequences are SGHRS and YFSETQ. The V segment lost 3 bases and the J segment 2 bases; nucleotides outside the gene matches: 8. This CDR3 spans 16 amino acids. CDR3 amino acids: CASSSATGGGNTEAFF. The CDR3 DNA reads TGCGCCAGCAGCTCCGCTACAGGGGGCGGAAACACTGAAGCTTTCTTT.

This clone was seen a few times. The J gene is TRBJ2-2, the V gene TRBV4-3, with unresolved D. The CDR3 spans 14 residues. Germline CDR1 LGHNA, CDR2 YSLEER. V was trimmed by 0 bases and J by 4 bases, leaving 6 bases between them. The CDR3 sequence is CASSQEMRTGELFF. For the CDR3, the DNA is TGCGCCAGCAGCCAAGAGATGCGCACCGGGGAGCTGTTTTTT.

This clone has a single count. This chain uses TRBV19 with TRBJ2-5, with TRBD2 identical over 7 bases. V lost 6 bases to trimming and J lost 1 base; unmatched junction nucleotides: 11. The germline gives CDR1 LNHDA, CDR2 SQIVND (reference sequence). The CDR3 has 16 amino acids. CDR3 DNA sequence: TGTGCCAGTAGCCTACCGGGGGGTAGCGGCCAAGAGACCCAGTACTTC. The encoded protein is CASSLPGGSGQETQYF.

The V and J genes are TRBV3-1 (or the pseudogene TRBV3-2) and TRBJ2-2; TRBD1 is a possible D gene (5 bases). The CDR3 runs 14 residues. Germline values: CDR1 LGHDT, CDR2 YNNKEL (reference sequence). The V end lost 4 bases, the J end lost 1 base, and 7 bases lay between the germline ends. This CDR3 reads CASSPGQNTGELFF. The CDR3 coding sequence is TGTGCCAGCAGCCCTGGACAGAACACCGGGGAGCTGTTTTTT.

This clone was detected once. V is TRBV21-1 and J is TRBJ2-7; the DNA was not compared with TRBD1, the D call given in the table. TRBV21-1 is recorded as a pseudogene. The CDR3 runs to 18 residues. CDR3 in amino acids: CASRRTGVETWFCYEQYF. CDR3 nucleotides: TGTGCCAGCAGAAGGACAGGGGTAGAGACATGGTTCTGCTACGAGCAGTACTTC.